A selection of T cell receptor beta chains follows, all from one sample in a study of radiotherapy plus CTLA-4 blockade in lung cancer. Using immunoSEQ multiplex PCR, the repertoire was profiled, and TCRdb retains in-frame clones only, with some absent. The table includes approximately 50,000 clones, approximately 86% detected once. The specimen comprised peripheral blood, sampled from a patient treated with radiotherapy plus ipilimumab. These receptors all stem from a human donor with non-small cell lung cancer that progressed on radiotherapy plus ipilimumab. Some clones in this sample may be carry-over from other donors' samples. Both conserved end residues are part of each CDR3. A D gene is named only where the DNA matches it firmly. Some rows have no size entry. The others give once, few or many, or a class for an expanded clone.

>-|TRBV9|TRBJ2-3|TRBD2
CASSEIAGGPKDTQYF
TGTGCCAGCAGCGAGATAGCGGGAGGGCCAAAAGATACGCAGTATTTT
>-|TRBV25-1|TRBJ1-1|TRBD1
CASRTGVTEAFF
TGTGCCAGTAGGACAGGGGTCACTGAAGCTTTCTTT
>-|TRBV19|TRBJ2-1|-
CASMVLGGNSYNEQFF
TGTGCCAGTATGGTGCTTGGAGGTAATTCCTACAATGAGCAGTTCTTC
>-|TRBV7-9|TRBJ1-4|-
CASSPQGNEKLFF
TGTGCCAGCAGCCCCCAGGGAAATGAAAAACTGTTTTTT
>-|TRBV27|TRBJ1-4|-
CASSLSSRGNEKLFF
TGTGCCAGCAGTTTATCAAGCCGGGGAAATGAAAAACTGTTTTTT
>once|TRBV29-1|TRBJ2-1|-
CSVTEQAFNEQFF
TGCAGCGTTACAGAGCAAGCCTTCAATGAGCAGTTCTTC
>few|TRBV4-2|TRBJ2-3|-
CASSQEGSIRGTDTQYF
TGTGCCAGCAGCCAAGAGGGCTCCATCAGGGGCACAGATACGCAGTATTTT
>once|TRBV6-4|TRBJ2-1|-
CASSPVGAQAEQFF
TGTGCCAGCAGTCCCGTGGGGGCTCAGGCTGAGCAGTTCTTC
>few|TRBV9|TRBJ2-3|TRBD1
CASSVGASGTGPDTQYF
TGTGCCAGCAGCGTAGGAGCCTCCGGGACAGGGCCAGATACGCAGTATTTT
>-|TRBV7-2|TRBJ1-5|-
CASSRSPDISNQPQHF
TGTGCCAGCAGCCGTAGCCCGGACATTAGCAATCAGCCCCAGCATTTT
>-|TRBV25-1|TRBJ2-3|TRBD1
CASSVNRGGTDTQYF
TGTGCCAGCAGTGTAAACAGGGGAGGCACAGATACGCAGTATTTT
>few|TRBV5-4|TRBJ2-7|TRBD2
CASSPAGPPYEQYF
TGTGCCAGCAGCCCAGCGGGACCCCCCTACGAGCAGTACTTC
>-|TRBV9|TRBJ2-7|-
CASSHGVAGYGGDYEQYF
TGTGCCAGCAGCCACGGGGTGGCGGGATATGGTGGTGACTACGAGCAGTACTTC
>-|TRBV4-3|TRBJ2-1|TRBD1
CASSHWTGDYNEQFF
TGCGCCAGCAGCCATTGGACAGGGGATTACAATGAGCAGTTCTTC
>-|TRBV5-1|TRBJ2-3|-
CASSLSVGTQYF
TGCGCCAGCAGCTTGAGCGTCGGTACGCAGTATTTT
>few|TRBV10-2|TRBJ1-2|-
CASSDSRGNGYTF
TGCGCCAGCAGTGATTCCAGGGGTAATGGCTACACCTTC
>-|TRBV30|TRBJ2-5|-
CAWSGGVGETQYF
TGTGCCTGGAGCGGAGGGGTGGGAGAGACCCAGTACTTC
>-|TRBV9|TRBJ2-2|-
CASSVGGLDTGELFF
TGTGCCAGCAGCGTAGGAGGGTTGGACACCGGGGAGCTGTTTTTT
>-|TRBV6-5|TRBJ1-2|-
CASSASLIGGYGYTF
TGTGCCAGCAGTGCCTCCCTTATCGGCGGCTATGGCTACACCTTC
>-|TRBV30|TRBJ1-1|-
CAWTREPFMNTEAFF
TGTGCCTGGACTCGGGAGCCCTTTATGAACACTGAAGCTTTCTTT
>-|TRBV5-5|TRBJ1-5|-
CASSLGGFPQPQHF
TGTGCCAGCAGCTTGGGAGGTTTTCCTCAGCCCCAGCATTTT
>few|TRBV7-9|TRBJ2-2|TRBD2
CASSSRLAELESRTGELFF
TGTGCCAGCAGCTCACGACTAGCGGAACTAGAATCGCGTACCGGGGAGCTGTTTTTT
>-|TRBV5-1|TRBJ2-1|TRBD2
CASSSGLLYNEQFF
TGCGCCAGCAGCTCGGGACTACTCTACAATGAGCAGTTCTTC
>once|TRBV4-3|TRBJ2-3|TRBD2
CASSQGGGPPDTQYF
TGCGCCAGCAGCCAAGGGGGAGGGCCCCCAGATACGCAGTATTTT
>-|TRBV5-4|TRBJ1-2|-
CASSPPFLQGTGGYTF
TGTGCCAGCAGCCCCCCATTTTTACAGGGCACGGGGGGCTACACCTTC
>-|TRBV7-2|TRBJ2-7|TRBD1
CASSPRQGVSYEQYF
TGTGCCAGCAGCCCTAGACAGGGCGTCTCCTACGAGCAGTACTTC
>-|TRBV4-2|TRBJ1-2|-
CASSQEPQGWTTPPYGYTF
TGTGCCAGCAGCCAAGAACCCCAGGGATGGACTACTCCCCCCTATGGCTACACCTTC
>once|TRBV19|TRBJ1-2|-
CASSISSGRKGYTF
TGTGCCAGTAGTATATCATCGGGGAGGAAAGGCTACACCTTC
>-|TRBV7-9|TRBJ2-7|TRBD1
CASSVGQYEQYF
TGTGCCAGCAGCGTGGGACAGTACGAGCAGTACTTC
>-|TRBV2|TRBJ1-1|TRBD1
CASSDSRGYTEAFF
TGTGCCAGCAGTGACTCCAGGGGGTACACTGAAGCTTTCTTT
>-|TRBV19|TRBJ2-7|TRBD2
CASSSLGRAYEQYF
TGTGCCAGTAGTTCTTTGGGGAGGGCTTACGAGCAGTACTTC
>-|TRBV10-3|TRBJ1-2|-
CAISDKGWDNYGYTF
TGTGCCATCAGTGATAAGGGGTGGGATAACTATGGCTACACCTTC
>-|TRBV7-2|TRBJ1-1|-
CASSQPRGLGTEAFF
TGTGCCAGCAGTCAACCCCGGGGACTTGGCACTGAAGCTTTCTTT
>-|TRBV5-1|TRBJ2-7|-
CASSLDSGFSYEQYF
TGCGCCAGCAGCTTGGACTCGGGTTTCTCCTACGAGCAGTACTTC
>-|TRBV5-1|TRBJ2-4|TRBD1
CASSEGQGLAKNIQYF
TGCGCCAGCAGCGAGGGACAGGGGTTGGCCAAAAACATTCAGTACTTC